This T cell receptor beta chain is from a study of cytomegalovirus exposure and HLA in healthy donors. In the study overall: Findings of an earlier analysis included some 120 million unique TCR beta sequences from 190 million or so T cells. Regarding the study as a whole: A later analysis by the authors found several of the most significant clusters apparently linked to common viral pathogens. One cluster of highly shared sequence variants probably arose as a sequencing artifact.

On this clone itself: Antigen specificity is unknown.

The PCR was carried out with 60 Vbeta primers and 13 Jbeta primers. The assay was immunoSEQ multiplex PCR, and TCRdb's table has in-frame clones only and misses some. This sample has 150,000 to 200,000 clones; roughly 85% occur once, and the top ten carry over 12%. Trimming removed 5 bases from V and 0 bases from J, with 10 bases in between. CDR1 PRHDT and CDR2 FYEKMQ come from the germline V gene (reference sequence). This CDR3 region has 14 residues. The V and J genes are TRBV13 and TRBJ1-1; a possible D gene is TRBD1 (5 bases). The sequenced sample consisted of PBMCs. The receptor's source is a man between 50 and 59 years old in good health and CMV-seropositive. The CDR3 DNA reads as TGTGCCAGCAGCCCGACAGCTATGAACACTGAAGCTTTCTTT. Translated: CASSPTAMNTEAFF.